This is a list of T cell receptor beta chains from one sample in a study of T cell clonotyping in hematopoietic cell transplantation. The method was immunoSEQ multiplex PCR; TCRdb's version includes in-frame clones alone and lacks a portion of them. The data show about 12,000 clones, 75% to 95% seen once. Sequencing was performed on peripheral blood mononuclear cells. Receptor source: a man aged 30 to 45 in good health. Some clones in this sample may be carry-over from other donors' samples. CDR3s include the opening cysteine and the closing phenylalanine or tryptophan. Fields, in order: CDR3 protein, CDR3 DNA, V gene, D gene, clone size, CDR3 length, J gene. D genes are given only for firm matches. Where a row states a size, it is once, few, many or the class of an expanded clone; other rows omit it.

CDR3 protein: CSVDDGNSYEQYF; CDR3 DNA: TGCAGCGTGGATGACGGCAACTCCTACGAGCAGTACTTC; V gene: TRBV29-1; D gene: -; clone size: -; CDR3 length: 13; J gene: TRBJ2-7
CDR3 protein: CASSLDPESQPQHF; CDR3 DNA: TGTGCCAGCAGCTTAGATCCTGAAAGTCAGCCCCAGCATTTT; V gene: TRBV7-8; D gene: -; clone size: -; CDR3 length: 14; J gene: TRBJ1-5
CDR3 protein: CASSPGGVFHEAFF; CDR3 DNA: TGTGCCAGCAGTCCAGGGGGCGTTTTCCATGAAGCTTTCTTT; V gene: TRBV6-5; D gene: TRBD1; clone size: -; CDR3 length: 14; J gene: TRBJ1-1
CDR3 protein: CASSLDGGGLEGYTF; CDR3 DNA: TGTGCCAGCAGCTTAGATGGAGGGGGGCTTGAAGGCTACACCTTC; V gene: TRBV7-6; D gene: -; clone size: few; CDR3 length: 15; J gene: TRBJ1-2
CDR3 protein: CASSILPLGAPDTQYF; CDR3 DNA: TGTGCCAGTAGTATCCTCCCCCTGGGGGCCCCCGATACGCAGTATTTT; V gene: TRBV19; D gene: -; clone size: -; CDR3 length: 16; J gene: TRBJ2-3
CDR3 protein: CASRSAPVRETQYF; CDR3 DNA: TGTGCCAGCCGTTCCGCACCGGTTAGAGAGACCCAGTACTTC; V gene: TRBV2; D gene: -; clone size: -; CDR3 length: 14; J gene: TRBJ2-5
CDR3 protein: CASVTGMDYGYTF; CDR3 DNA: TGTGCCAGCGTAACAGGGATGGACTATGGCTACACCTTC; V gene: TRBV2; D gene: -; clone size: -; CDR3 length: 13; J gene: TRBJ1-2
CDR3 protein: CASSQPRTAGNTIYF; CDR3 DNA: TGCGCCAGCAGCCAACCCAGGACAGCTGGAAACACCATATATTTT; V gene: TRBV4-1; D gene: -; clone size: -; CDR3 length: 15; J gene: TRBJ1-3
CDR3 protein: CAWSVPHSGFWSSNQPQHF; CDR3 DNA: TGTGCCTGGAGTGTACCACACTCAGGGTTCTGGTCCAGCAATCAGCCCCAGCATTTT; V gene: TRBV30; D gene: -; clone size: -; CDR3 length: 19; J gene: TRBJ1-5
CDR3 protein: CASSLRPRTVNTEAFF; CDR3 DNA: TGTGCCAGCAGCTTACGGCCCCGTACCGTGAACACTGAAGCTTTCTTT; V gene: TRBV7-2; D gene: -; clone size: -; CDR3 length: 16; J gene: TRBJ1-1
CDR3 protein: CASSPTGHYNEQFF; CDR3 DNA: TGCGCCAGCAGCCCAACAGGCCATTACAATGAGCAGTTCTTC; V gene: TRBV4-1; D gene: -; clone size: -; CDR3 length: 14; J gene: TRBJ2-1
CDR3 protein: CASSYSITYEQYF; CDR3 DNA: TGTGCCAGCAGTTACTCTATCACCTACGAGCAGTACTTC; V gene: TRBV6-5; D gene: -; clone size: -; CDR3 length: 13; J gene: TRBJ2-7